This section outlines one T cell receptor (beta chain) sequence together with its context. The antigen remains undetermined. The data derive from a study of lymphopenia after photon versus proton radiotherapy. Study-level findings and limits: A bigger post-nadir fall in TCR diversity correlated inversely with survival time in deceased patients.

Only in-frame clones appear in the TCRdb table, and some are missing; sequencing was by immunoSEQ multiplex PCR. Seen here are some 30,000 clones, approximately 89% observed once, and the top ten hold 6.5% to 8.5%. CDR3 length equals 18 residues. The germline CDR1 and CDR2 sequences are LNHDA and SQIVND (reference sequence). V lost 4 bases, J lost 3 bases, and 24 bases lay in between. Material: peripheral blood, obtained from a patient treated with proton-based radiotherapy. The gene calls are TRBV19 and TRBJ1-1, with D uncertain. The source is a woman aged 65 to 85 with pancreatic cancer. Some clones in this sample may be carry-over from other donors' samples. CDR3 residues: CASSSPQRETRRYTEAFF. CDR3 nucleotide sequence: TGTGCCAGTAGTAGTCCCCAGAGGGAAACTAGGAGGTACACTGAAGCTTTCTTT.